This T cell receptor (beta chain) was obtained from a study of blood T cell repertoires in COVID-19 (dated by TCRdb to the early 2020s). Regarding the complete study: Collaborator samples came from the United States, Italy and Spain and covered acute and convalescent phases of COVID-19. The material from the prospective study consisted of cDNA or gDNA derived from T cells, B-cell-depleted T cells, or PBMCs. Deeply sampled blood TCRbeta repertoires from subjects exposed to, actively infected with, or recovered from COVID-19 were included in the dataset. The repertoires were released in a freely available public database meant as a resource for research on the immune response to SARS-CoV-2. Samples came from the ongoing ImmuneRACE study (first 160 participants) plus 1,254 subjects from 6 global collaborators. Sample metadata almost always included a de-identified subject ID, COVID-19 status, age in years and sex. HLA class I and class II types, where available, came from metadata supplied by the sample provider rather than from assay-based typing.

V lost 0 bases and J lost 11 bases, and the count of bases not matched to a germline gene is 12. Per the germline V gene (reference sequence), GTSNPN is the CDR1 and SVGIG is the CDR2. From the cysteine through the phenylalanine, the CDR3 covers 14 amino acids. Just the 42-base CDR3 DNA is kept, in frame starting at base 1. The research as a whole found: The quantity of clinical and demographic metadata differed by source and by participant and was supplied without curation.

TCRbeta CDR3 regions were amplified from genomic DNA by means of the immunoSEQ Assay, a bias-controlled multiplex PCR. The published analysis was carried out like this. Within the assay, amplification of reference gene primers was used to estimate how many nucleated cells each sample contained. To quantify the absolute abundance of each unique TCRbeta CDR3 rearrangement, sequence reads were collapsed and filtered. Productive Simpson clonality was computed per sample as the square root of Simpson's diversity index over productive rearrangements. TCRdb re-hosts the immuneACCESS table, in-frame sequences only. Its copies lack some clones; in the studies checked, an unresolved V gene accounts for under half of them, and the cause for the rest is not known. From that table come the V and J calls and clone size; the DNA was used to work out D and trimming. For this sample the table gives 200,000 to 300,000 clones, of which 75% to 90% were detected only once. The ten largest make up 2.5% to 3.5% of the sample.

As to this clone: Its binding antigen is unknown. Base-call qualities are not available, and no considerably larger clone is one nucleotide away.

Participants in the prospective study were enrolled through a virtual design, were aged about 18 to 100 years, and lived in about two dozen United States geographic areas. Cohort assignment in the prospective study relied on participant-reported clinical history from a screening survey and a study questionnaire. Exposed participants were defined as having been in contact with someone with a PCR-confirmed or clinician-diagnosed COVID-19 case within 2 weeks of study entry. Each participant in the prospective study had whole blood, serum and a nasopharyngeal or oropharyngeal swab collected by mobile phlebotomists. Additional blood draws and questionnaires over a roughly two-month period could optionally be provided by prospective study participants. Blood samples from the prospective study were shipped frozen or at room temperature prior to DNA extraction.

The sample was PBMCs or T cells enriched from blood (not recorded which). This clonotype was sampled from a woman in her thirties or forties who had been exposed to COVID-19. The chain is made from TRBV30 and TRBJ1-1, and TRBD1 matches 7 of the central bases. The CDR3 reads CAWSVGASGGYAFF. The bases read TGTGCCTGGAGTGTTGGGGCCTCAGGGGGGTACGCTTTCTTT.